This record covers a single T cell receptor beta chain. The antigen remains undetermined. This sample's TCRbeta library carried unique molecular identifier barcodes. TCRdb re-derived calls from the PCR reads in MiXCR, one entry per CDR3 protein. The profile shows some 95,000 distinct CDR3 sequences, less than 25% of them singletons. Germline V gene sequence: CDR1 LGHNA, CDR2 YNFKEQ. V lost 3 bases to trimming and J lost 0 bases, with 15 bases between them. The CDR3 is 17 residues long. The sample comes from a study of T-cell reconstitution after alpha-beta-depleted transplantation in children. Findings and limits, study-wide: From newly produced T cells came most of the T-cell counts and diversity one year after transplant. Roughly two months post-transplant, alpha-beta T cells reportedly originated from several hundred graft clones that had expanded. From surviving recipient T cells and thymic progenitors came the high day-60 TCRbeta diversity observed in some patients.

The V and J genes are TRBV4-2 and TRBJ2-1; tentatively, D is TRBD2 (5 bases). The clonotype originates from a boy between 2 and 15 years old with acute lymphoblastic leukemia, due to receive a stem cell transplant. The sequencing here drew on PBMCs, taken before TCRalphabeta/CD19-depleted stem cell transplant. DNA of the CDR3: TGTGCCAGCAGCCAGGAGGCGGGTCGGGTCTCCTACAATGAGCAGTTCTTC. Protein sequence: CASSQEAGRVSYNEQFF.